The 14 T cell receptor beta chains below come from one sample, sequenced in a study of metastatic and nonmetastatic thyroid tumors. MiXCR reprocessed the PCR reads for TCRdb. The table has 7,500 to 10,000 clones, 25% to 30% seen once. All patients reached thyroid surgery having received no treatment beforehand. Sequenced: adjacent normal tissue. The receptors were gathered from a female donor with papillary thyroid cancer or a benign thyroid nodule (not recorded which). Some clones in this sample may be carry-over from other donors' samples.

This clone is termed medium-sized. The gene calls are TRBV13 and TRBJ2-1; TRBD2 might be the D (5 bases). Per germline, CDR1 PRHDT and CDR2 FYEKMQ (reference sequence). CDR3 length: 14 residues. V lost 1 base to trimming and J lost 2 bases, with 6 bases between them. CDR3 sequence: CASSLVRAYNEQFF. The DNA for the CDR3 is TGTGCCAGCAGCTTAGTGCGGGCCTACAATGAGCAGTTCTTC.

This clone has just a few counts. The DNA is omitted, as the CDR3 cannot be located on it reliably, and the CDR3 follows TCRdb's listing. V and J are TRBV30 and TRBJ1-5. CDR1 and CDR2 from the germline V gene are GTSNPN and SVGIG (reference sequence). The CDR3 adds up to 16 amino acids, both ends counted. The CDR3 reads CAWSFPTSGREEPQHF.

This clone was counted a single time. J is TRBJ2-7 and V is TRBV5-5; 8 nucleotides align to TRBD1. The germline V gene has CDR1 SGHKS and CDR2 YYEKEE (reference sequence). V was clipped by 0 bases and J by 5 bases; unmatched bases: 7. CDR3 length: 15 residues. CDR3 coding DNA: TGTGCCAGCAGCTTGGAGCAGGGGGCGATCCACGAGCAGTACTTC. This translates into CASSLEQGAIHEQYF.

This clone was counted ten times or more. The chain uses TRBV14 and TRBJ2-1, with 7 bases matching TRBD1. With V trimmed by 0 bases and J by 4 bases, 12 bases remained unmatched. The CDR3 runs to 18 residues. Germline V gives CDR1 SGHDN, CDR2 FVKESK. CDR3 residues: CASSQDRFRWTGYNEQFF. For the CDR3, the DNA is TGTGCCAGCAGCCAAGATAGGTTCCGATGGACAGGTTACAATGAGCAGTTCTTC.

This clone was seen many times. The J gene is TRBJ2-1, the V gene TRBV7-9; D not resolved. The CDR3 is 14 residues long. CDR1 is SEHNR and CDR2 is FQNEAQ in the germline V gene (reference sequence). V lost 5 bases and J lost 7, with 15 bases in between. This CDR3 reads CASSEASVRNEQFF. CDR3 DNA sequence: TGTGCCAGCAGCGAAGCCTCCGTAAGGAATGAGCAGTTCTTC.

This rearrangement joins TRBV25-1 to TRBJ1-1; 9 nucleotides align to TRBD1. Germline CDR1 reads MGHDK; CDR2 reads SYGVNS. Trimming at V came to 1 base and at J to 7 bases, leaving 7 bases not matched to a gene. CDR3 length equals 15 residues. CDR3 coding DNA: TGTGCCAGCAGTGAATTTAGGGGACAGGGATTTGAAGCTTTCTTT. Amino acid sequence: CASSEFRGQGFEAFF.

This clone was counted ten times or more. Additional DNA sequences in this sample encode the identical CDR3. CDR3 amino acids: CASSPLSGDSPLHF. Here the CDR3 DNA reads TGTGCCAGCTCACCTCTTTCAGGGGATTCACCCCTCCACTTT. This chain connects TRBV18 to TRBJ1-6; TRBD1 is a possible D gene (6 bases). The CDR3 extends over 14 amino acids. In germline, CDR1 is KGHSH, CDR2 LQKENI. The V end lost 3 bases, the J end lost 8 bases, and 11 bases lay between the germline ends.

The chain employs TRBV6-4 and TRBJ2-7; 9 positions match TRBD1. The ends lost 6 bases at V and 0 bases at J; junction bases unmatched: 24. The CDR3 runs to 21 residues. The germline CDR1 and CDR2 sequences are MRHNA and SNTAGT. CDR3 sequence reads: CASRNFDGTGRSESLSYEQYF. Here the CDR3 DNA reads TGTGCCAGCAGAAATTTTGACGGGACAGGGAGGTCCGAGTCACTCTCCTACGAGCAGTACTTC.

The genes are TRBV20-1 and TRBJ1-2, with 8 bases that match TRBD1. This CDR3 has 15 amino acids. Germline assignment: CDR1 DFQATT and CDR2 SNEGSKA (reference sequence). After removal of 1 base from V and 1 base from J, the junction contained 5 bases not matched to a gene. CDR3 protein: CSARVGGQGNYGYTF. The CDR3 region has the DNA TGCAGTGCTAGAGTTGGTGGACAGGGTAACTATGGCTACACCTTC.

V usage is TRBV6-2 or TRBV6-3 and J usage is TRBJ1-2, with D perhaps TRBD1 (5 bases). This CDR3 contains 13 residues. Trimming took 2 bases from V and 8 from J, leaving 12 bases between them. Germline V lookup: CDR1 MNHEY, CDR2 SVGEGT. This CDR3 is CASSYTPGRGYTF. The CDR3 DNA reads TGTGCCAGCAGTTACACGCCAGGGAGGGGCTACACCTTC.

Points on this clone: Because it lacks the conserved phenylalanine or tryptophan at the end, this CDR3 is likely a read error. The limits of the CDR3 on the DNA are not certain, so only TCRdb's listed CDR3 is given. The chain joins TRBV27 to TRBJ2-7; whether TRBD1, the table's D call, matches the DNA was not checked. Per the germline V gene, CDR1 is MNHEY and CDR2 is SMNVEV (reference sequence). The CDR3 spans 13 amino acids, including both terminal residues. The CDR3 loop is CASSLGQSFEEYL.

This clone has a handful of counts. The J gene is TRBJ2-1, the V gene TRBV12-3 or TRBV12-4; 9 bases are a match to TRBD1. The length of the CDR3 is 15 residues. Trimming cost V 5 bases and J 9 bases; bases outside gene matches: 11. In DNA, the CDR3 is TGTGCCAGCAGTATCCGGGACAGGGAGTTGGGTGAGCAGTTCTTC. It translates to CASSIRDRELGEQFF.

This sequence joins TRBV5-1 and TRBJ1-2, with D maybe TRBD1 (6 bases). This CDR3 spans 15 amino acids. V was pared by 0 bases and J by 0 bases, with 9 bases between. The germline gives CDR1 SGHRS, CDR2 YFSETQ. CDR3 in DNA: TGCGCCAGCAGCTTGGTCGGACAGCCTAACTATGGCTACACCTTC. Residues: CASSLVGQPNYGYTF.

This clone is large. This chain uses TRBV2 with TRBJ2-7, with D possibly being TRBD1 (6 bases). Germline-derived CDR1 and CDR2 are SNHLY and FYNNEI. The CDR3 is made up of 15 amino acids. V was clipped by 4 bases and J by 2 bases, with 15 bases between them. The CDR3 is CASSVETGNPYEQYF. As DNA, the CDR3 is TGTGCCAGCAGTGTTGAAACAGGGAATCCCTACGAGCAGTACTTC. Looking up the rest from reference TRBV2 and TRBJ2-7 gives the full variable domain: EPEVTQTPSHQVTQMGQEVILRCVPISNHLYFYWYRQILGQKVEFLVSFYNNEISEKSEIFDDQFSVERPDGSNFTLKIRSTKLEDSAMYFCASSVETGNPYEQYFGPGTRLTVT.